These 27 T cell receptor beta chains were sequenced from one sample in a study of T cell repertoires in cytomegalovirus infection (dated by TCRdb to between 2018 and 2021). The listed sequencing device is Illumina HiSeq 1500. Starting from the raw public reads, TCRdb applied fastp trimming at Q25, assembled clones with MiXCR and retained in-frame beta chains. Each CDR3 protein appears once, grouped with its most common genes and DNA. The sample table contains nearly 550,000 distinct CDR3 sequences; only one count was recorded for 16% of them. 20% to 30% of the sample goes to the ten largest clones. The sample consisted of CD8+ T cells from PBMCs. These receptors were collected from a human donor in good health (CMV status not recorded). Some clones in this sample may be carry-over from other donors' samples.

This clonotype was counted between two and nine times. The rearrangement uses TRBV20-1 and TRBJ2-1, with TRBD1 identical over 9 bases. J lost 5 bases, V lost 0 bases, and 5 bases had no gene match. CDR1 is DFQATT, CDR2 SNEGSKA, per germline (reference sequence). The CDR3 consists of 15 residues. In nucleotides, the CDR3 is TGCAGTGCTAGAGATGGGACAGGGCCTAACAATGAGCAGTTCTTC. Translating it yields CSARDGTGPNNEQFF.

The CDR3 bases are TGCAGCGTTGAAGACCCCGAGGGGTGGTTTGGCTATGGCTACACCTTC. Amino acid sequence: CSVEDPEGWFGYGYTF. The rearrangement joins TRBV29-1 to TRBJ1-2, with a possible D match to TRBD1 (5 bases). The CDR3 spans 16 residues. Trimming pared 0 bases from V and 4 bases from J, leaving 18 bases between. Germline V gene data show CDR1 as SQVTM and CDR2 as ANQGSEA.

This clonotype was seen many times. The chain carries TRBV7-9 and TRBJ2-1; D ambiguous. CDR1 and CDR2 from the germline V gene are SEHNR and FQNEAQ (reference sequence). Trimming stripped 8 bases from V and 0 bases from J, with 11 bases between. The CDR3 totals 14 residues. CDR3 nucleotides: TGTGCCAGCGGTCCCAGAAGCTCCTACAATGAGCAGTTCTTC. Protein sequence: CASGPRSSYNEQFF. Full variable domain (remainder filled in from reference TRBV7-9 and TRBJ2-1): DTGVSQNPRHKITKRGQNVTFRCDPISEHNRLYWYRQTLGQGPEFLTYFQNEAQLEKSRLLSDRFSAERPKGSFSTLEIQRTEQGDSAMYLCASGPRSSYNEQFFGPGTRLTVL.

The chain combines TRBV27 with TRBJ2-1; 8 nucleotides line up with TRBD1. The length of the CDR3 is 13 residues. V shed 8 bases and J 7 bases; nucleotides not matched to a gene: 7. Germline CDR1 reads MNHEY; CDR2 reads SMNVEV (reference sequence). The CDR3 region has the DNA TGTGCCAGCGGCAGGGGGCCGCGGAATGAGCAGTTCTTC. It yields the protein CASGRGPRNEQFF.

This clonotype was counted ten times or more. The J gene is TRBJ2-1, the V gene TRBV7-6; 14 bases align to TRBD2. V dropped 5 bases and J dropped 7; count of bases not matched to a gene: 16. CDR3 length equals 19 residues. Germline CDR1 SGHVS, CDR2 FNYEAQ. CDR3 loop: CASSQVPTSGRALGNEQFF. Here the CDR3 DNA reads TGTGCCAGCAGCCAAGTCCCGACTAGCGGGAGGGCCTTGGGGAATGAGCAGTTCTTC.

The CDR3 spells CASSYVWEKNGELFF. CDR3 DNA: TGTGCCAGCAGTTACGTGTGGGAGAAGAACGGGGAGCTGTTTTTT. The chain combines TRBV6-5 with TRBJ2-2, with TRBD2 as a possible D gene (5 bases). Germline V CDR1 and CDR2: MNHEY, SVGAGI. The CDR3 length is 15 residues. Trimming left V 2 bases short and J 7 bases short, with 14 bases between.

J is TRBJ1-2 and V is TRBV7-3; D is undetermined. Germline V gene data show CDR1 as SGHTA and CDR2 as FQGTGA. The CDR3 spans 13 residues. Trimming took off 2 bases at V and 13 bases at J, with 17 bases between the two ends. CDR3 bases: TGTGCCAGCAGCTTACAAGGAAACTATTGCTTCACCTTC. It yields the protein CASSLQGNYCFTF.

This clonotype was observed a few times. The CDR3 sequence is CASSQFETGYEDTQYF. Here the CDR3 DNA reads TGCGCCAGCAGCCAATTCGAGACAGGGTACGAAGATACGCAGTATTTT. The chain uses TRBV4-1 and TRBJ2-3; 7 nucleotides line up with TRBD1. The CDR3 is 16 residues long. J lost 5 bases, V lost 2 bases, and 10 bases had no gene match. Germline V gene lookup returns CDR1 MGHRA and CDR2 YSYEKL.

This clonotype occurred a few times. The chain links TRBV28 to TRBJ1-2; D remains ambiguous. Germline lookup yields CDR1 MDHEN and CDR2 SYDVKM. V lost 7 bases and J lost 0, with 27 bases in between. There are 19 residues in the CDR3. This CDR3 reads CASTPPRTFNPQANYGYTF. DNA of the CDR3: TGTGCCAGCACCCCCCCCCGGACCTTTAACCCCCAAGCTAACTATGGCTACACCTTC.

This chain connects TRBV6-2 or TRBV6-3 to TRBJ1-1; D uncertain. The CDR3 totals 15 residues. V gave up 11 bases and J gave up 2 bases, with 21 bases separating them. Germline CDR1 and CDR2: MNHEY and SVGEGT. CDR3 in amino acids: CAGTSPATTNTEAFF. The CDR3 DNA reads as TGTGCCGGCACGTCCCCCGCTACTACAAACACTGAAGCTTTCTTT.

This clonotype was seen a handful of times. This chain connects TRBV29-1 to TRBJ2-7, with TRBD2 as a possible D gene (6 bases). V lost 3 bases and J 3 bases, leaving 12 bases between the germline ends. Germline V gene lookup returns CDR1 SQVTM and CDR2 ANQGSEA. This CDR3 has 13 residues. The CDR3 nucleotides are TGCAGCGTTGAGGGAGGAGTCCGCTACGAGCAGTACTTC. Protein product: CSVEGGVRYEQYF.

Many counts were recorded for this clonotype. CDR3 residues: CASSLGGGGLNTEAFF. CDR3 coding DNA: TGTGCCAGCAGCTTAGGAGGGGGCGGATTGAACACTGAAGCTTTCTTT. The gene calls are TRBV7-6 and TRBJ1-1; TRBD1 matches 7 bases. The CDR3 consists of 16 residues. The V and J ends lost 1 base and 0 bases, in that order; junction bases with no gene match: 5. Looked up from germline, CDR1 is SGHVS and CDR2 is FNYEAQ.

The J gene is TRBJ2-7, the V gene TRBV11-2; a weak D match, TRBD1 (5 bases). CDR1 is SGHAT, CDR2 FQNNGV, per germline. The CDR3 contains 13 residues. V was shortened by 4 bases and J by 6 bases, with 13 bases between the two germline ends. In DNA form, the CDR3 reads TGTGCCAGCAGCTCCCAGTGGGGCGGCGAGCAGTACTTC. Translating gives CASSSQWGGEQYF.

This chain joins TRBV5-1 and TRBJ2-1; 16 bases fit TRBD2. Germline assignment: CDR1 SGHRS and CDR2 YFSETQ. The length of the CDR3 is 21 residues. Trimming took 3 bases from V and 5 from J; bases not matched to a gene: 17. The CDR3 DNA reads TGCGCCAGCAGCTCCACTGTGGGACTAGCGGGAGGGAAAGGTTTCAACAATGAGCAGTTCTTC. It specifies CASSSTVGLAGGKGFNNEQFF.

Many counts were recorded for this clonotype. The chain uses TRBV7-6 and TRBJ2-2; TRBD2 might be the D (5 bases). The CDR3 is 14 residues long. The ends were cut back, 7 bases at V and 6 bases at J, with 15 bases in the middle. Germline CDR1 SGHVS, CDR2 FNYEAQ. CDR3 nucleotides: TGTGCCAGCACCGTAGCTGGGGAGTCCGGGGAGCTGTTTTTT. Its translation is CASTVAGESGELFF.

A few counts support this clonotype. The V gene is TRBV9, the J gene TRBJ2-3; 7 bases align to TRBD2. The germline CDR1 and CDR2 sequences are SGDLS and YYNGEE. The CDR3 has 16 amino acids. V gave up 4 bases and J gave up 0 bases; unmatched junction bases: 8. As DNA, the CDR3 is TGTGCCAGCAGCCCCTGGCGGGAGACGAGCACAGATACGCAGTATTTT. Translated: CASSPWRETSTDTQYF.

This chain uses TRBV6-2 or TRBV6-3 with TRBJ2-7; 10 bases fit TRBD2. CDR1 MNHEY and CDR2 SVGEGT come from the germline V gene. The CDR3 totals 12 residues. V shed 9 bases, J shed 6 bases, and the junction held 5 bases outside the gene matches. CDR3 DNA: TGTGCCAGTACTAGCGGGGTCCCCGAGCAGTACTTC. It encodes CASTSGVPEQYF.

This clonotype showed up many times. V gene TRBV11-2 combines with J gene TRBJ2-3, with 8 bases lining up with TRBD2. Germline CDR1 reads SGHAT; CDR2 reads FQNNGV. Trimming cost V 10 bases and J 8 bases; bases outside gene matches: 14. CDR3 size: 14 residues. The CDR3 region is CATSPPGGMATQYF. The DNA for the CDR3 is TGTGCCACCTCTCCACCGGGGGGGATGGCTACGCAGTATTTT.

This clonotype occurred a few times. The rearrangement uses TRBV27 and TRBJ2-7, with a weak D call TRBD1 (5 bases). V was trimmed by 8 bases and J by 5 bases, leaving 22 bases between them. Per the germline V gene, CDR1 is MNHEY and CDR2 is SMNVEV (reference sequence). This CDR3 has 15 residues. CDR3 loop: CASSRARQGSDEQYF. CDR3 in DNA: TGTGCCAGCTCCCGTGCGAGGCAGGGATCGGACGAGCAGTACTTC.

The rearrangement links TRBV27 to TRBJ1-5; D is uncertain. The length of the CDR3 is 12 residues. The V gene lost 5 bases and the J gene lost 4 bases, with 6 bases spanning the gap. Germline-derived CDR1 and CDR2 are MNHEY and SMNVEV (reference sequence). This CDR3 reads CASSARNQPQHF. CDR3 nucleotides: TGTGCCAGCAGTGCAAGGAATCAGCCCCAGCATTTT.

The CDR3 protein is CASSRDTPADEQYF. CDR3 coding DNA: TGTGCCAGCAGCCGAGACACACCTGCCGACGAGCAGTACTTC. V is TRBV14 and J is TRBJ2-7; D is ambiguous. There are 14 residues in the CDR3. V lost 4 bases, J lost 5 bases, and 15 bases lay in between. The germline V gene has CDR1 SGHDN and CDR2 FVKESK.

The chain carries TRBV27 and TRBJ2-7, with a weak D call TRBD2 (5 bases). V was cut by 3 bases and J by 4 bases, with 13 bases left in between. The germline V gene encodes CDR1 MNHEY and CDR2 SMNVEV (reference sequence). CDR3 size: 14 residues. CDR3 DNA: TGTGCCAGCAGTTTCGGAGGTACTACTTACGAGCAGTACTTC. Translation: CASSFGGTTYEQYF.

Only one count was recorded for this clonotype. The final CDR3 position lacks the conserved phenylalanine or tryptophan, pointing to a likely read error. V gene TRBV7-6 combines with J gene TRBJ2-3; 10 nucleotides line up with TRBD2. The length of the CDR3 is 16 residues. Germline lookup yields CDR1 SGHVS and CDR2 FNYEAQ. CDR3 residues: CASRLELAGSTDTQYV. As DNA, the CDR3 is TGTGCCAGCCGCTTAGAACTAGCGGGAAGCACAGATACGCAGTATGTT.

The sample holds a few counts of this clonotype. The chain uses TRBV19 and TRBJ1-5; 7 bases fit TRBD1. The CDR3 loop spans 16 amino acids. V shed 5 bases and J 6 bases; nucleotides not matched to a gene: 13. In germline, CDR1 is LNHDA, CDR2 SQIVND (reference sequence). The CDR3 reads CASSLWDSAKGQPQHF. In nucleotides, the CDR3 is TGTGCCAGTAGTCTATGGGACAGTGCTAAGGGTCAGCCCCAGCATTTT.

This clonotype has just a few counts. The CDR3: CSVGGTSNTGELFF. The CDR3 nucleotides read TGCAGCGTTGGCGGGACATCGAACACCGGGGAGCTGTTTTTT. V is TRBV29-1 and J is TRBJ2-2, with D possibly called TRBD1 or TRBD2 (6 bases each). V was trimmed by 4 bases and J by 0 bases, leaving 9 bases between them. CDR3 length equals 14 residues. Germline CDR1 is SQVTM and CDR2 is ANQGSEA.

This clonotype showed up just a few times. The V and J genes are TRBV9 and TRBJ2-3; D gene uncertain. The CDR3 has 13 residues. CDR1 SGDLS and CDR2 YYNGEE come from the germline V gene. Trimming took off 8 bases at V and 1 base at J, with 11 bases between the two ends. DNA of the CDR3: TGTGCCAGTTCCGGTGGCGGCACAGATACGCAGTATTTT. Its translation is CASSGGGTDTQYF.

This clonotype showed up many times. CDR3: CASSFIPGTDSYNEQFF. The CDR3 DNA reads TGTGCCAGCAGCTTTATACCTGGAACAGACTCCTACAATGAGCAGTTCTTC. The chain uses TRBV7-6 and TRBJ2-1, with D uncertain. The ends were cut back, 3 bases at V and 0 bases at J, with 15 bases in the middle. The CDR3 is 17 amino acids. CDR1 is SGHVS, CDR2 FNYEAQ, per germline.